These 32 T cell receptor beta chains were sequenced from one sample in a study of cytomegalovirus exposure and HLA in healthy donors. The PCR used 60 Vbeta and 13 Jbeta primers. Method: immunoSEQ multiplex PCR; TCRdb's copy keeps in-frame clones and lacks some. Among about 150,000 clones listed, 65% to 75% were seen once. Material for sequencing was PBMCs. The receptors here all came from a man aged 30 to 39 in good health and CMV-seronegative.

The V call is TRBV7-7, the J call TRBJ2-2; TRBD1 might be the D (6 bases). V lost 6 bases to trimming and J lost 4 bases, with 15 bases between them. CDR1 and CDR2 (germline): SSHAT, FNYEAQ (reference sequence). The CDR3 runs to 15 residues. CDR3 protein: CASSPDRWSTGELFF. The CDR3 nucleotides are TGTGCCAGCAGTCCTGACAGGTGGTCCACCGGGGAGCTGTTTTTT.

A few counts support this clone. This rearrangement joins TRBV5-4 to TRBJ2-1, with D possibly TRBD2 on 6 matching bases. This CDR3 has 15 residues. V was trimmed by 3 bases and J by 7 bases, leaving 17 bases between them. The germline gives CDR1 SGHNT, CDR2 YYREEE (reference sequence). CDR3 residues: CASSSLAGYGNEQFF. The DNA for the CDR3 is TGTGCCAGCAGCTCGCTGGCGGGGTATGGGAATGAGCAGTTCTTC.

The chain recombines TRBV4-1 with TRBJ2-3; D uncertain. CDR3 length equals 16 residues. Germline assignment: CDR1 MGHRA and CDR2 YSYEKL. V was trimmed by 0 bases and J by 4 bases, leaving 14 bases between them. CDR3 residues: CASSQDPGGRADTQYF. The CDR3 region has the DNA TGCGCCAGCAGCCAAGATCCGGGTGGTCGCGCAGATACGCAGTATTTT.

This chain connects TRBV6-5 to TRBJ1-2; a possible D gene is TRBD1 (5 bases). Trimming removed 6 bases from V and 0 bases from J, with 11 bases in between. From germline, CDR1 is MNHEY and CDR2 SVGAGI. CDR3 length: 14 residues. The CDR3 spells CASRPDSSNYGYTF. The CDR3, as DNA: TGTGCCAGCAGGCCTGACAGTTCTAACTATGGCTACACCTTC.

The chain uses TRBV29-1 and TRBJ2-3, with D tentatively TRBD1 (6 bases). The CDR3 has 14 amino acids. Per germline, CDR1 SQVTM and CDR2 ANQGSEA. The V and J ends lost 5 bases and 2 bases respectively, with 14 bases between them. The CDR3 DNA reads TGCAGCGTTTCACCGGGACAACACACAGATACGCAGTATTTT. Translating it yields CSVSPGQHTDTQYF.

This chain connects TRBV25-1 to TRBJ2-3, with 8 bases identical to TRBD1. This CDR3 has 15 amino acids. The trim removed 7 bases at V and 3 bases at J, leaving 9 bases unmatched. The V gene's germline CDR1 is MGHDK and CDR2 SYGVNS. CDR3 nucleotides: TGTGCCAGCACCTCCGCCAGGGGGCCGACAGATACGCAGTATTTT. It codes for CASTSARGPTDTQYF.

This CDR3 reads CASKTSGGDNEQFF. DNA of the CDR3: TGTGCCAGTAAAACTAGCGGGGGTGACAATGAGCAGTTCTTC. The chain recombines TRBV6-6 with TRBJ2-1; 11 bases agree with TRBD2. Losses at the gene ends were 9 bases for V and 5 bases for J; bases not matched to a gene: 6. The CDR3 is made up of 14 amino acids. From germline, CDR1 is MNHNY and CDR2 SVGAGI (reference sequence).

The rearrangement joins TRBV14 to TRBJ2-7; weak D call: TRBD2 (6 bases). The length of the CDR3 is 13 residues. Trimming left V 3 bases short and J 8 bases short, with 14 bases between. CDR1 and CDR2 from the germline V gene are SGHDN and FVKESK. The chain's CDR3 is CASSQAPGLQQYF. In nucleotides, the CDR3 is TGTGCCAGCAGCCAGGCCCCGGGACTTCAGCAGTACTTC.

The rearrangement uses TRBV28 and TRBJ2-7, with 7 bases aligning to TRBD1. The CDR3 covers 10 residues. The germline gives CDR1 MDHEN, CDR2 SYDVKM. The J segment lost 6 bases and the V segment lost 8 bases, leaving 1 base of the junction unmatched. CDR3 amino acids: CASYRGEQYF. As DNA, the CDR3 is TGTGCCAGCTACAGGGGCGAGCAGTACTTC.

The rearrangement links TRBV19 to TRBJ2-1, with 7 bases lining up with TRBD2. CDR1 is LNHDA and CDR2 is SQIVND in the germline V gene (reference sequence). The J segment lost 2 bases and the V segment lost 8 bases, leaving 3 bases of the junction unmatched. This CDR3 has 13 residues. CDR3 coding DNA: TGTGCCAGTTCCGGGACTACCTACAATGAGCAGTTCTTC. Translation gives CASSGTTYNEQFF.

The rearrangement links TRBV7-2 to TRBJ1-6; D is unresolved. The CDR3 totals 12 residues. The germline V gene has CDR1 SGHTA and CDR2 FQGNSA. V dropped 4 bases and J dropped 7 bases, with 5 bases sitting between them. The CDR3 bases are TGTGCCAGCAGCTCCACAAATTCACCCCTCCACTTT. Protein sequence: CASSSTNSPLHF.

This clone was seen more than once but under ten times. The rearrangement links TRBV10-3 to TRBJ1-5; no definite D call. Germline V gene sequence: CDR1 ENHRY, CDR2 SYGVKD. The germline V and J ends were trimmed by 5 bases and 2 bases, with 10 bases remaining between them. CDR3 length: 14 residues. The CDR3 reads CAISQEGGNQPQHF. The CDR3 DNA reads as TGTGCCATCAGTCAAGAGGGCGGCAATCAGCCCCAGCATTTT.

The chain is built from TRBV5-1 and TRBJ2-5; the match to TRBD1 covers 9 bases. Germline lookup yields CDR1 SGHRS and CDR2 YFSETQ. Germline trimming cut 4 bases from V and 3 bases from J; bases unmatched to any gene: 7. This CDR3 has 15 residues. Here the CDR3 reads CASSTQTGGEETQYF. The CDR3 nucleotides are TGCGCCAGCAGCACTCAAACAGGGGGCGAAGAGACCCAGTACTTC.

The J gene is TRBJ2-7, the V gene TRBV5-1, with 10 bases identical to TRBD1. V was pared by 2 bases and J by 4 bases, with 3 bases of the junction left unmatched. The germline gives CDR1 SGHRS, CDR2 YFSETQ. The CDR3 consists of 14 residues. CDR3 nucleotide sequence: TGCGCCAGCAGCTTTGGGACAGGGGTGTACGAGCAGTACTTC. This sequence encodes CASSFGTGVYEQYF.

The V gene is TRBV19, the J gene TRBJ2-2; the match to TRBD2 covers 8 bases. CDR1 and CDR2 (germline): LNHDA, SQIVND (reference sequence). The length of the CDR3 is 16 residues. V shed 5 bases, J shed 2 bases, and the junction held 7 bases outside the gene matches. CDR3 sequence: CASSLTGGFNTGELFF. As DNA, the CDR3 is TGTGCCAGTAGTTTGACGGGAGGGTTCAACACCGGGGAGCTGTTTTTT.

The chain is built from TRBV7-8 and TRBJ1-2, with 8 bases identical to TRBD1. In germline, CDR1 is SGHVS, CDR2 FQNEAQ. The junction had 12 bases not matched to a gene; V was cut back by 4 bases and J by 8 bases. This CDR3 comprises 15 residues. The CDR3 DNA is TGTGCCAGCAGCTCCCAAAGGCAGGGGGCGCGGGGCTACACCTTC. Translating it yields CASSSQRQGARGYTF.

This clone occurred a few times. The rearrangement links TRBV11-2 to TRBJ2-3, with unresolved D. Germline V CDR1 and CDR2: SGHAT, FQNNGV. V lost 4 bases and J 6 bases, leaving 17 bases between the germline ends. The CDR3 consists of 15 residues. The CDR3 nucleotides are TGTGCCAGCAGCTCGACTCCCGATTCCGGGGATACGCAGTATTTT. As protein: CASSSTPDSGDTQYF.

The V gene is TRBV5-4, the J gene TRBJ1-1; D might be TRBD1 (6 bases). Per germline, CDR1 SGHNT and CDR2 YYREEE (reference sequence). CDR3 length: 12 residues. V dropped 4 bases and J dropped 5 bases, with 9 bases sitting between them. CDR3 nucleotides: TGTGCCAGCAGCGAGGGGGAAACTGAAGCTTTCTTT. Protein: CASSEGETEAFF. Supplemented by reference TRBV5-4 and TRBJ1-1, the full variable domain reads ETGVTQSPTHLIKTRGQQVTLRCSSQSGHNTVSWYQQALGQGPQFIFQYYREEENGRGNFPPRFSGLQFPNYSSELNVNALELDDSALYLCASSEGETEAFFGQGTRLTVV.

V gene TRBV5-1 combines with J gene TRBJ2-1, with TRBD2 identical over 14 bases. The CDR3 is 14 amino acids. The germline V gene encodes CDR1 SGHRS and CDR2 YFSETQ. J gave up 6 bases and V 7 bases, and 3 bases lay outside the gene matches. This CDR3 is CASRLAGGINEQFF. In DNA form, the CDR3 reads TGCGCCAGCCGACTAGCGGGGGGGATCAATGAGCAGTTCTTC. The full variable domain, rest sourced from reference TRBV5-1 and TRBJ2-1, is KAGVTQTPRYLIKTRGQQVTLSCSPISGHRSVSWYQQTPGQGLQFLFEYFSETQRNKGNFPGRFSGRQFSNSRSEMNVSTLELGDSALYLCASRLAGGINEQFFGPGTRLTVL.

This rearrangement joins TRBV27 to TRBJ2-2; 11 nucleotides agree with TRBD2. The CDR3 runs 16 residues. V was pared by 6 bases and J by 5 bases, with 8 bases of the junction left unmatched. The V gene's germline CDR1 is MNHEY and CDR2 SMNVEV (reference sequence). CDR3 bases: TGTGCCAGCAGCGCCGTTAGCGGGGGGGGGACCGGGGAGCTGTTTTTT. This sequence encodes CASSAVSGGGTGELFF.

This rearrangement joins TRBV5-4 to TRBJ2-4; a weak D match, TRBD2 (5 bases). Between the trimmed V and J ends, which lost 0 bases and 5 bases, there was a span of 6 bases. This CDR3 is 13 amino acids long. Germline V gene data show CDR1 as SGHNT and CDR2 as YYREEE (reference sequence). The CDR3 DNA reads TGTGCCAGCAGCTTGGTCGGGGAAAACATTCAGTACTTC. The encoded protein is CASSLVGENIQYF.

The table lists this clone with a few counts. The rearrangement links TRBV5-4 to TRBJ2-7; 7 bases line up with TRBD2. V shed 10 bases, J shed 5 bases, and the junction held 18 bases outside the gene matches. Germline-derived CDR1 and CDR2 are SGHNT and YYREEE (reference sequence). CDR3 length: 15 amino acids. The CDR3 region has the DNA TGTGCCGAGGCTGGCTATGGGAGGGATTTCCACGAGCAGTACTTC. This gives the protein CAEAGYGRDFHEQYF.

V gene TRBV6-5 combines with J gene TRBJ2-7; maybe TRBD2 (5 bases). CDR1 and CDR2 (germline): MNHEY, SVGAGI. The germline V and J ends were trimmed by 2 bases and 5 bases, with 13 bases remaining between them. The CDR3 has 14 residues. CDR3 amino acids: CASSYSGTVDEQYF. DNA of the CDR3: TGTGCCAGCAGTTACAGCGGCACAGTCGACGAGCAGTACTTC.

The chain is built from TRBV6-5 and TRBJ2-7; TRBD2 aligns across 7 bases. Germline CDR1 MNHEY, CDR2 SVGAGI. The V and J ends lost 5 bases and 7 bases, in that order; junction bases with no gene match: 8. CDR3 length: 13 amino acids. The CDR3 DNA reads TGTGCCAGCAGTCCCGGGTCCGGGGGGGAGCAGTACTTC. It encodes CASSPGSGGEQYF.

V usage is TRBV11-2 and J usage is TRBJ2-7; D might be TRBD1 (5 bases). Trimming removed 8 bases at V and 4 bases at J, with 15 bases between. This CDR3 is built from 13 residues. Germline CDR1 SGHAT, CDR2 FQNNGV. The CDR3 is CASGGRAFYEQYF. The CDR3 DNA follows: TGTGCCAGCGGTGGCAGGGCCTTTTACGAGCAGTACTTC. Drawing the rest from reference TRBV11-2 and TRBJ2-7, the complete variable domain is EAGVAQSPRYKIIEKRQSVAFWCNPISGHATLYWYQQILGQGPKLLIQFQNNGVVDDSQLPKDRFSAERLKGVDSTLKIQPAKLEDSAVYLCASGGRAFYEQYFGPGTRLTVT.

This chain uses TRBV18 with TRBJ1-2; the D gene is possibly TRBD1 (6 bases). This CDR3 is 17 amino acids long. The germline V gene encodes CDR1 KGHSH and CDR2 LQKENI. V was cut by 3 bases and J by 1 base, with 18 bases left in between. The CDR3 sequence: CASSPSSTDSLNYGYTF. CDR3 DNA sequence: TGTGCCAGCTCACCCTCCTCTACGGACAGTCTTAACTATGGCTACACCTTC. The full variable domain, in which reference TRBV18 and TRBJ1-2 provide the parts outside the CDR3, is NAGVMQNPRHLVRRRGQEARLRCSPMKGHSHVYWYRQLPEEGLKFMVYLQKENIIDESGMPKERFSAEFPKEGPSILRIQQVVRGDSAAYFCASSPSSTDSLNYGYTFGSGTRLTVV.

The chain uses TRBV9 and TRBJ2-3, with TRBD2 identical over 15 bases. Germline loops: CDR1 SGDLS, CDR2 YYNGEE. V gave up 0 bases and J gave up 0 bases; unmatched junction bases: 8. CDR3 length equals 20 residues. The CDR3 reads CASSVVGGLAGGGSTDTQYF. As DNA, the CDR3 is TGTGCCAGCAGCGTAGTAGGGGGACTAGCGGGGGGAGGGAGCACAGATACGCAGTATTTT.

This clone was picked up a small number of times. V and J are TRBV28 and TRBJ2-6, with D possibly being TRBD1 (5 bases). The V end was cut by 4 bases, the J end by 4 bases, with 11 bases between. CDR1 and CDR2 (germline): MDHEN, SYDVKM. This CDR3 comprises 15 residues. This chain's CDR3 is CASSSPRAGANVLTF. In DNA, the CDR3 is TGTGCCAGCAGTTCCCCCAGGGCCGGGGCCAACGTCCTGACTTTC.

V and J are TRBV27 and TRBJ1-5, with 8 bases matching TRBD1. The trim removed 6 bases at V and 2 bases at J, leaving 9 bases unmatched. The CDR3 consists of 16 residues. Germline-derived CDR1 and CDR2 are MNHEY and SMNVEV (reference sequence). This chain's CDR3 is CASRTAGGLGNQPQHF. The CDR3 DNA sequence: TGTGCCAGCAGAACCGCAGGGGGCTTGGGCAATCAGCCCCAGCATTTT.

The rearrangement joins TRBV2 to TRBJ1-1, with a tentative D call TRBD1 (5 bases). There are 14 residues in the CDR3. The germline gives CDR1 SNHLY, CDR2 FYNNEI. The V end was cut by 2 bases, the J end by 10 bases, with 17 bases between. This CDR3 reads CASSEQVTVGGAFF. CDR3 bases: TGTGCCAGCAGTGAACAAGTGACAGTAGGCGGAGCTTTCTTT.

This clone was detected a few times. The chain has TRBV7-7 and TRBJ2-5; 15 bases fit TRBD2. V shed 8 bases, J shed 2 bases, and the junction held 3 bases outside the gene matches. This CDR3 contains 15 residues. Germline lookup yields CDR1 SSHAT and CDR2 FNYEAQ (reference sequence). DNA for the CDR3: TGTGCCAGCGGTGGACTAGCGGGGGGGCAAGAGACCCAGTACTTC. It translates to CASGGLAGGQETQYF.

The CDR3 sequence is CASSVPGGTNTGELFF. The CDR3 nucleotides read TGCGCCAGCAGCGTCCCTGGAGGAACGAACACCGGGGAGCTGTTTTTT. This chain uses TRBV5-1 with TRBJ2-2, with D possibly matching TRBD2 (5 bases). Trimming removed 4 bases from V and 0 bases from J, with 13 bases in between. Germline V CDR1 and CDR2: SGHRS, YFSETQ. This CDR3 is 16 amino acids long.